This paragraph reports one T cell receptor (beta chain). Indicated treatment: roughly 20 received Ad26.COV2.S at low or high dose, single or two shots; roughly 5 received placebo; per-sample allocation not given. Sampling was done on day 63 after the first vaccine or placebo injection. Clones were read by immunoSEQ multiplex PCR, and TCRdb kept only the in-frame ones, dropping some. This sample has 240,000 or so clones, with around 87% found just once. CDR1 is SGHTA, CDR2 FQGTGA, per germline. The CDR3 has 13 amino acids. Between the trimmed V and J ends, which lost 5 bases and 5 bases, there was a span of 12 bases. The data are from a study of Ad26.COV2.S vaccination and SARS-CoV-2 variants.

This sequence originates from a person aged 18-60 years who received the Ad26.COV2.S COVID-19 vaccine or a placebo. The input for sequencing was peripheral blood, taken in a trial of Ad26.COV2.S vaccine versus placebo. The chain carries TRBV7-3 and TRBJ2-5; D remains ambiguous. CDR3 nucleotides: TGTGCCAGCAGCCCCTCTAACCTTGAGACCCAGTACTTC. Its protein product is CASSPSNLETQYF.